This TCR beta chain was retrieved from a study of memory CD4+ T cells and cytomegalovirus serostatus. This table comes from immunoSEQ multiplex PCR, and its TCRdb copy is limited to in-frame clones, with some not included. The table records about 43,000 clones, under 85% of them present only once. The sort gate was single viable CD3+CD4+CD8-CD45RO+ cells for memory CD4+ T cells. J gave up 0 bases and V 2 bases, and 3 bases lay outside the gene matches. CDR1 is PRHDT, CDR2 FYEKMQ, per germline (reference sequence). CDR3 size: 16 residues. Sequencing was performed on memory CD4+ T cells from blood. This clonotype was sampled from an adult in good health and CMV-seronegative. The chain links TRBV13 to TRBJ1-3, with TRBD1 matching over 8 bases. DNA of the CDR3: TGTGCCAGCAGCTTATGGACAGGGCCCTCTGGAAACACCATATATTTT. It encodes CASSLWTGPSGNTIYF.